This T cell receptor (beta chain) appears in the sequencing data of a study of blood T cell repertoires in COVID-19. The overall study: PBMCs, B-cell-depleted T cells, or T cells provided the cDNA or gDNA that made up the material.

Per the original methods: By means of reference gene primer amplification, nucleated cell counts were estimated. Produced via immunoSEQ multiplex PCR; TCRdb's table is partial and in-frame only. The V and J calls and clone size were taken over from that table, and D and trimming were inferred from the DNA. This sample has about 220,000 clones; roughly 82% occur once, and the top ten carry approximately 2.4%. CDR3 length equals 16 residues. The V and J ends lost 8 bases and 3 bases, in that order; junction bases with no gene match: 11. Germline V CDR1 and CDR2: LGHDT, YNNKEL (reference sequence). This sequence joins TRBV3-1 (or the pseudogene TRBV3-2) and TRBJ2-1; 9 bases are a match to TRBD2. This receptor was identified in a man aged 40-49 years who had recovered from COVID-19. Material: peripheral blood. The CDR3 region is CASHGTSTPGYNEQFF. CDR3 DNA: TGTGCCAGCCACGGGACTAGCACACCGGGCTACAATGAGCAGTTCTTC.